This T cell receptor beta chain is from a study of blood T cell repertoires in COVID-19. Study details: The United States, Italy and Spain were the sources of the acute and convalescent COVID-19 samples. Sample material is recorded as cDNA or gDNA derived from T cells, B-cell-depleted T cells, or PBMCs.

Per the original methods: Amplified reference gene primers provided the basis for estimating nucleated cell counts. Sequencing was performed with immunoSEQ multiplex PCR; in TCRdb, only in-frame clones are kept and a portion is missing. V and J calls and clone size are as listed in that table; D and trimming were resolved from the DNA. The data show approximately 300,000 clones, with approximately 90% seen just once and 3% to 4% held by the top ten. This CDR3 has 18 residues. Germline assignment: CDR1 SGHNT and CDR2 YYREEE (reference sequence). J was trimmed by 2 bases and V by 0 bases; bases with no gene match: 11.

The rearrangement links TRBV5-4 to TRBJ1-2, with 9 bases identical to TRBD1. Sequenced material: peripheral blood. This clonotype was sampled from a woman aged 45-65 years with active or convalescent COVID-19. Written as DNA, the CDR3 is TGTGCCAGCAGCTTGGGGTTAAGTCCCGGGACAGGGAACTATGGCTACACCTTC. Residues: CASSLGLSPGTGNYGYTF. Full variable domain (outside the CDR3, taken from reference TRBV5-4 and TRBJ1-2): ETGVTQSPTHLIKTRGQQVTLRCSSQSGHNTVSWYQQALGQGPQFIFQYYREEENGRGNFPPRFSGLQFPNYSSELNVNALELDDSALYLCASSLGLSPGTGNYGYTFGSGTRLTVV.